Shown below are 17 T cell receptor beta chains from a single sample sequenced in a study of shared clonotypes between healthy human individuals. The method was immunoSEQ multiplex PCR; TCRdb's version includes in-frame clones alone and lacks a portion of them. Of some 240,000 clones listed, about 69% are singletons. Specimen: memory CD4+ T cells sorted from blood. Subset in this sample: CD45RA-negative fraction. The receptors originated from a young man in good health.

The CDR3 DNA follows: TGTGCCAGCAGGAGTGGACAGGGCCTGTACTTC. Amino acid sequence: CASRSGQGLYF. V gene TRBV6-1 combines with J gene TRBJ2-5, with TRBD1 identical over 8 bases. Germline CDR1 and CDR2: MNHNS and SASEGT. This CDR3 region has 11 residues. With V trimmed by 6 bases and J by 13 bases, 7 bases remained unmatched.

The chain employs TRBV28 and TRBJ2-1; D is perhaps TRBD2 (6 bases). This CDR3 has 14 amino acids. V was shortened by 4 bases and J by 5 bases, with 12 bases between the two germline ends. In germline, CDR1 is MDHEN, CDR2 SYDVKM. The DNA of the CDR3 is TGTGCCAGCAGTTCCCCGACTAGAAACAATGAGCAGTTCTTC. Protein sequence: CASSSPTRNNEQFF.

This clone was found a few times. The V call is TRBV19, the J call TRBJ1-1; D is unresolved. Germline V gene lookup returns CDR1 LNHDA and CDR2 SQIVND (reference sequence). V lost 7 bases and J lost 8, with 20 bases in between. The CDR3 covers 14 residues. CDR3: CASTRVYPVSEAFF. CDR3 coding DNA: TGTGCCAGTACGAGGGTCTACCCCGTCAGCGAAGCTTTCTTT. Based on the CDR3 plus reference TRBV19 and TRBJ1-1, the full variable domain is DGGITQSPKYLFRKEGQNVTLSCEQNLNHDAMYWYRQDPGQGLRLIYYSQIVNDFQKGDIAEGYSVSREKKESFPLTVTSAQKNPTAFYLCASTRVYPVSEAFFGQGTRLTVV.

The chain couples TRBV11-3 to TRBJ1-1; 7 bases line up with TRBD1. The CDR3 is 13 amino acids. Germline lookup yields CDR1 SGHNT and CDR2 YENEEA. J lost 10 bases, V lost 4 bases, and 9 bases had no gene match. CDR3 region: CASSSYRGGPAFF. DNA for the CDR3: TGTGCCAGCAGCTCCTACCGAGGGGGCCCAGCTTTCTTT.

The rearrangement joins TRBV18 to TRBJ1-2, with 8 bases that match TRBD1. The CDR3 is 14 residues long. The V gene end was trimmed by 6 bases and the J gene end by 2 bases; junction bases not matched to a gene: 5. CDR1 and CDR2 from the germline V gene are KGHSH and LQKENI. The CDR3 region has the DNA TGTGCCAGCTCGGATCGGACAGGGAACTATGGCTACACCTTC. Translating it yields CASSDRTGNYGYTF.

This sequence joins TRBV5-8 and TRBJ2-7; 7 bases align to TRBD1. Germline-derived CDR1 and CDR2 are SGHTS and YDEGEE. The ends lost 4 bases at V and 2 bases at J; junction bases unmatched: 12. The CDR3 totals 16 residues. The CDR3 sequence: CASSVSTGIRTYEQYF. For the CDR3, the DNA is TGTGCCAGCAGCGTATCGACAGGGATTAGGACCTACGAGCAGTACTTC.

This clone has a count of ten or more. The rearrangement uses TRBV19 and TRBJ2-7; 10 bases align to TRBD2. Germline lookup yields CDR1 LNHDA and CDR2 SQIVND (reference sequence). J lost 2 bases, V lost 1 base, and 14 bases had no gene match. The CDR3 loop spans 19 amino acids. The CDR3 nucleotides read TGTGCCAGTAGTATAGGTCCTTTGCGGGCTAGCGGGAGCGCCTACGAGCAGTACTTC. Amino acids: CASSIGPLRASGSAYEQYF.

CDR3 coding DNA: TGTGCCAGCAGGCTACAGGGGGCGCCGGGCGAGCAGTACTTC. Protein product: CASRLQGAPGEQYF. This chain uses TRBV6-5 with TRBJ2-7; 9 nucleotides line up with TRBD1. The CDR3 has 14 amino acids. After removal of 6 bases from V and 6 bases from J, the junction contained 9 bases not matched to a gene. Looked up from germline, CDR1 is MNHEY and CDR2 is SVGAGI.

V and J are TRBV4-3 and TRBJ2-7; 13 bases align to TRBD2. Germline trimming cut 2 bases from V and 1 base from J; bases unmatched to any gene: 11. The germline gives CDR1 LGHNA, CDR2 YSLEER. This CDR3 region has 19 residues. The CDR3 sequence: CASSQLRGLAGEGSYEQYF. The DNA for the CDR3 is TGCGCCAGCAGCCAACTTCGAGGACTAGCGGGAGAGGGTTCCTACGAGCAGTACTTC.

This sequence joins TRBV5-1 and TRBJ1-2; TRBD1 aligns across 7 bases. The CDR3 loop spans 15 amino acids. Germline V lookup: CDR1 SGHRS, CDR2 YFSETQ. The junction had 10 bases not matched to a gene; V was cut back by 4 bases and J by 4 bases. The CDR3 reads CASSIPGTETYGYTF. CDR3 DNA sequence: TGCGCCAGCAGCATTCCCGGGACAGAGACCTATGGCTACACCTTC.

This clone was seen at least ten times. CDR3 bases: TGTGCCAGCAGCTTCCCTGGCGGGAGGGTCACCTACGAGCAGTACTTC. Translated, it gives CASSFPGGRVTYEQYF. The rearrangement joins TRBV5-6 to TRBJ2-7, with 9 bases fitting TRBD2. Germline values: CDR1 SGHDT, CDR2 YYEEEE. The CDR3 has 16 amino acids. J lost 2 bases, V lost 2 bases, and 8 bases had no gene match.

V gene TRBV5-1 combines with J gene TRBJ2-1, with D perhaps assigned TRBD1 or TRBD2 (5 bases each). The CDR3 covers 14 residues. Germline V CDR1 and CDR2: SGHRS, YFSETQ. Trimming took 6 bases from V and 6 from J, leaving 16 bases between them. This CDR3 reads CASTQGPSTNEQFF. The DNA for the CDR3 is TGCGCCAGCACCCAGGGACCCTCAACCAATGAGCAGTTCTTC.

This clone was picked up a small number of times. The chain has TRBV6-5 and TRBJ2-7; TRBD1 aligns across 9 bases. J was trimmed by 3 bases and V by 5 bases; bases with no gene match: 5. Germline CDR1 reads MNHEY; CDR2 reads SVGAGI. CDR3 length: 14 residues. Here the CDR3 DNA reads TGTGCCAGCAGTGCCTCGACAGGGGGCTACGAGCAGTACTTC. Translated, it gives CASSASTGGYEQYF.

J is TRBJ1-4 and V is TRBV4-1; D remains ambiguous. V was clipped by 2 bases and J by 11 bases, with 15 bases between them. CDR3 length equals 14 residues. Germline V gene lookup returns CDR1 MGHRA and CDR2 YSYEKL. The CDR3 DNA follows: TGCGCCAGCAGCCAATCCTCCATCCGGGAGAAACTGTTTTTT. It encodes CASSQSSIREKLFF.

CDR3 sequence: CASSRGTATNEKLFF. The CDR3, as DNA: TGTGCCAGCTCACGCGGAACGGCAACTAATGAAAAACTGTTTTTT. The rearrangement links TRBV18 to TRBJ1-4, with unresolved D. Germline V gene data show CDR1 as KGHSH and CDR2 as LQKENI. Trimming stripped 4 bases from V and 0 bases from J, with 9 bases between. The CDR3 contains 15 residues.

This clone was picked up a small number of times. The rearrangement joins TRBV7-2 to TRBJ2-1; 7 bases fit TRBD2. The CDR3 covers 17 residues. CDR1 SGHTA and CDR2 FQGNSA come from the germline V gene. The junction had 21 bases not matched to a gene; V was cut back by 7 bases and J by 9 bases. CDR3 residues: CASKGRFQREIAGEQFF. The DNA for the CDR3 is TGTGCCAGCAAAGGAAGATTCCAGCGGGAAATTGCGGGTGAGCAGTTCTTC.

This chain joins TRBV12-1 and TRBJ2-1. TRBV12-1 is a documented pseudogene. The CDR3 has 15 residues. CDR3: CASSSSQLPHNEQFF. In nucleotides, the CDR3 is TGTGCCAGCAGCTCCAGCCAACTTCCGCACAATGAGCAGTTCTTC.